The rows below give T cell receptor beta chains drawn from one sample of a study of blood T cell repertoires in COVID-19. Measured with immunoSEQ multiplex PCR; TCRdb has only the in-frame clones, and not every one. In the table there are about 280,000 clones, around 87% of which are singletons. The sample consisted of peripheral blood. The receptors here all came from a woman in her forties or fifties who had recovered from COVID-19. The CDR3 runs from the conserved cysteine through the conserved F or W. D genes are given only for firm matches. The size field is filled for only some rows; it gives once, few, many or a size class.

16 TRBD2 TRBJ2-1 TRBV28 - TGTGCCAGCAGTTTTAGGGGACTAGCAATGTACAATGAGCAGTTCTTC CASSFRGLAMYNEQFF
18 TRBD1 TRBJ2-7 TRBV27 - TGTGCCAGCAGTTTATACCCCCCCGACAGGGGGTATTTCTACGAGCAGTACTTC CASSLYPPDRGYFYEQYF
13 - TRBJ1-2 TRBV12-5 - TGTGCTAGTGGTTCGGGGATTAACTATGGTCGGGCCTTC CASGSGINYGRAF
16 TRBD1 TRBJ1-4 TRBV7-8 - TGTGCCAGCAGCTTAGGGGGCGGGACAGGGATTGAAAAACTGTTTTTT CASSLGGGTGIEKLFF
15 TRBD2 TRBJ2-5 TRBV3-1/TRBV3-2 - TGTGCCAGCAGCTTCCTGACTAGCGGACAAGAGACCCAGTACTTC CASSFLTSGQETQYF
14 - TRBJ2-3 TRBV2 - TGTGCCAGCAGCGGAGGACAGACTACAGATACGCAGTATTTT CASSGGQTTDTQYF
14 TRBD1 TRBJ2-7 TRBV18 - TGTGCCAGCTCACCAGGGGACAGGGTGAACGAGCAGTACTTC CASSPGDRVNEQYF
15 TRBD2 TRBJ2-7 TRBV5-1 few TGCGCCAGCAGCTTGGGGACTAGCGGGGCCTACGAGCAGTACTTC CASSLGTSGAYEQYF
15 TRBD1 TRBJ2-1 TRBV5-4 - TGTGCCAGCAGCCTAGGACAGGGTGGATTCAATGAGCAGTTCTTC CASSLGQGGFNEQFF
14 - TRBJ2-1 TRBV20-1 - TGCAGTGCTAGTTCTTACGGGGTTCTCAATGAGCAGTTCTTC CSASSYGVLNEQFF
14 - TRBJ2-5 TRBV2 - TGTGCCAGCAGTACCCGACTAGGGGCGGAGACCCAGTACTTC CASSTRLGAETQYF
13 - TRBJ2-7 TRBV18 - TGTGCCAGCTCACCGCCCGGGGTCTACGAGCAGTACTTC CASSPPGVYEQYF
15 TRBD1 TRBJ2-7 TRBV25-1 - TGTGCCAGCTCAAATACAGGGGTGACCCTCTACGAGCAGTACTTC CASSNTGVTLYEQYF
17 TRBD2 TRBJ2-1 TRBV24-1 - TGTGCCACCAGTGACCCTCTAACTAGCGGGAGATCAAATGAGCAGTTCTTC CATSDPLTSGRSNEQFF
18 TRBD2 TRBJ2-2 TRBV6-2/TRBV6-3 - TGTGCCAGCAGTTCGGGACTAGCGGGGGGGCAAGACACCGGGGAGCTGTTTTTT CASSSGLAGGQDTGELFF